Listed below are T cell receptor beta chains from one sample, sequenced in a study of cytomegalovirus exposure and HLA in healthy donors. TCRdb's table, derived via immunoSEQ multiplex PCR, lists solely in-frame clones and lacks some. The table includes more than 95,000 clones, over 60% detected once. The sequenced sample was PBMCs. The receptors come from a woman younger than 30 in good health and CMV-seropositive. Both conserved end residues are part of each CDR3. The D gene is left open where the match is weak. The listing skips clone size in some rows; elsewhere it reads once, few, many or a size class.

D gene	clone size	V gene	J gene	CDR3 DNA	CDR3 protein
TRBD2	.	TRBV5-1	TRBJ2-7	TGCGCCAGCAGCTCCTGGACTAGCGGGAGTTACGAGCAGTACTTC	CASSSWTSGSYEQYF
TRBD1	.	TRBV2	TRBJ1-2	TGTGCCAGCAGTCTAACGGGACAGAATAACTATGGCTACACCTTC	CASSLTGQNNYGYTF
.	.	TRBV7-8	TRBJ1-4	TGTGCCAGCAGCTCTCAACCTCAGGGCGAAAAACTGTTTTTT	CASSSQPQGEKLFF
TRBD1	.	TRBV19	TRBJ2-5	TGTGCCAGTAGTTGGACAGGGGGCAGAGAGACCCAGTACTTC	CASSWTGGRETQYF
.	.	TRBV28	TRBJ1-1	TGTGCCAGCAGTTTCTACAGGGCCACTGAAGCTTTCTTT	CASSFYRATEAFF
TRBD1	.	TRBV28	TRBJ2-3	TGTGCCAGCAGTTTCGACAGGGGCCTACACACAGATACGCAGTATTTT	CASSFDRGLHTDTQYF
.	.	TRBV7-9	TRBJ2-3	TGTGCCAGCAGCACAAGGCCGGACAGAGGCACAGATACGCAGTATTTT	CASSTRPDRGTDTQYF
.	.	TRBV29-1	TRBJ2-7	TGCAGCGTGAAAAGAGAGGGTTACGAGCAGTACTTC	CSVKREGYEQYF
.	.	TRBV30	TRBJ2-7	TGTGCCCTCAGAGACTTGATCTACGAGCAGTACTTC	CALRDLIYEQYF
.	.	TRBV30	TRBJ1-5	TGTGCCTGGAGATCAGGAATTTATCAGCCCCAGCATTTT	CAWRSGIYQPQHF
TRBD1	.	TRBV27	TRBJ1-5	TGTGCCAGTTCTCGGACAGGGGGCTTTCAGCCCCAGCATTTT	CASSRTGGFQPQHF
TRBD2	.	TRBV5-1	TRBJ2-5	TGCGCCAGCAGCCTAGCGGGAGAGGGTGGGACCCAGTACTTC	CASSLAGEGGTQYF
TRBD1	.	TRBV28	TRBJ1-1	TGTGCCAGCACCGGACAGGGGCAAGGGAACACTGAAGCTTTCTTT	CASTGQGQGNTEAFF
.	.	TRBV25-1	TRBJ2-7	TGTGCCAGCAGTGAAAGAAGGTCAACTACCGAGCAGTACTTC	CASSERRSTTEQYF
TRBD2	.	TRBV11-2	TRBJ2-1	TGTGCCAGCAGCTTATGGAGCGGGATGGAGAATGAGCAGTTCTTC	CASSLWSGMENEQFF
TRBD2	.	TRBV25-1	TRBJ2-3	TGTGCCAGCAGTGCCCTAGCGGGCACAGATACGCAGTATTTT	CASSALAGTDTQYF
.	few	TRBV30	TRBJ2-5	TGTGCCTGGAGTCCAGGGGTGGGGGAGACCCAGTACTTC	CAWSPGVGETQYF
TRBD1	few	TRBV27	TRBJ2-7	TGTGCCAGCAGGGCCGGGACAGGGGCGGCCTACGAGCAGTACTTC	CASRAGTGAAYEQYF
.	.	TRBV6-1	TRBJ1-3	TGTGCCAGCAGTGAGGGCAGGGTGAAAGGAAACACCATATATTTT	CASSEGRVKGNTIYF
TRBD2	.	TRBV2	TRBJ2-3	TGTGCCAGCAGTGAATGGGACTACCGTGCTAGCACAGATACGCAGTATTTT	CASSEWDYRASTDTQYF
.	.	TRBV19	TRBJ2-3	TGTGCCAGTAGTATTCTCGCTGATTCACTAGGTACGCAGTATTTT	CASSILADSLGTQYF
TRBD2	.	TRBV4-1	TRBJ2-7	TGCGCCAGTAGCGGGACTGGGTCCTACGAGCAGTACTTC	CASSGTGSYEQYF
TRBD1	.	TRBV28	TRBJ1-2	TGTGCCAGCAGTTGGGGGACAGGGGGTGGCTACACCTTC	CASSWGTGGGYTF
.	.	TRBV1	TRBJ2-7	TGCACCAGCAGCCAAGCCCGGACTAGCGGTCTCTATTCCTACGAGCAGTACTTC	CTSSQARTSGLYSYEQYF
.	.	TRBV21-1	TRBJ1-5	TGTGCCAGCAAAGGATCTGCGAGGAAATGGACTTTAGCAAATCAGCCCCAGCATTTT	CASKGSARKWTLANQPQHF
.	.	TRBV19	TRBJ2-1	TGTGCCAGTAGTATGACCCTGGGCGGGGAGCAGTTCTTC	CASSMTLGGEQFF
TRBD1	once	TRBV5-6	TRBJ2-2	TGTGCCAGCAGCCGCCGGGACAGGGCCGTCACCGGGGAGCTGTTTTTT	CASSRRDRAVTGELFF
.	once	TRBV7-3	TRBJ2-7	TGTGCCAGCAGCTTAACGCAGGGTTACGAGCAGTACTTC	CASSLTQGYEQYF
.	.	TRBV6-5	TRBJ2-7	TGTGCCAGCAGTTCAGTCGGGGGCGAGCAGTACTTC	CASSSVGGEQYF
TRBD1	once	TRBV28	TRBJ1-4	TGTGCCAGCACACGAACAGGGGCAACTAATGAAAAACTGTTTTTT	CASTRTGATNEKLFF
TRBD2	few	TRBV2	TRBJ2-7	TGTGCCAGCAGTGGGCTCGGGAGGGCCTACGAGCAGTACTTC	CASSGLGRAYEQYF
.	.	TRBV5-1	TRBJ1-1	TGCGCCAGCAGCTTGGAGTCGAGCACTGAAGCTTTCTTT	CASSLESSTEAFF
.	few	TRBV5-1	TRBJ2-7	TGCGCCAGCACCGGGGGTAGATTTCAGTACTTC	CASTGGRFQYF
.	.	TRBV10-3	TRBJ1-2	TGTGCCATCAGTGACATTCAAGGCTACACCTTC	CAISDIQGYTF
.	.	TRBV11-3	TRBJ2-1	TGTGCCAGCAGCTTGACTGAGACTAACAATGAGCAGTTCTTC	CASSLTETNNEQFF
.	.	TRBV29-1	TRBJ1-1	TGCAGCGTTGAAGAATTATATGGGAGAACTGAAGCTTTCTTT	CSVEELYGRTEAFF
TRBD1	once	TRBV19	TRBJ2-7	TGTGCCAGTAGTATGGGCAGGGACAGCTCCTACGAGCAGTACTTC	CASSMGRDSSYEQYF
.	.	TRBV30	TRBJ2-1	TGTGCCTGGAGAGAACAGCTCAATGAGCAGTTCTTC	CAWREQLNEQFF
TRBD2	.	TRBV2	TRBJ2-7	TGTGCCAGCAGACAATCCGATAGCGGGAGTGGCGAGCAGTACTTC	CASRQSDSGSGEQYF
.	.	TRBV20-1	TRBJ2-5	TGCAGTGCTAGAGATATAGAGACCCAGTACTTC	CSARDIETQYF
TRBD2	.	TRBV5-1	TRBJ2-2	TGCGCCAGCAGCTTGGCCGGGACTAGCGGGAGGTCGAACACCGGGGAGCTGTTTTTT	CASSLAGTSGRSNTGELFF